This T cell receptor (beta chain) was obtained from a study of blood T cell dynamics during melanoma immunotherapy. The time point is: week 3, after first cycle of checkpoint inhibitor. Samples come from before therapy and from week 3 after the first blockade cycle. Response was assessed by RECIST 1.1 at 12 weeks, except a couple of rapid progressors. No patient had earlier systemic cancer treatment, concurrent immunosuppressants, or another active cancer. Study-wide points: Unlike progressors, later disease-control patients had W3 repertoires gaining clonality or diversity.

Libraries were prepared by immunoSEQ multiplex PCR; TCRdb keeps only in-frame clonotypes and omits some of them. The table shows about 28,000 clones, with over 80% occurring only once. Germline V CDR1 and CDR2: GTSNPN, SVGIG (reference sequence). V was shortened by 1 base and J by 2 bases, with 12 bases between the two germline ends. The CDR3 runs 15 residues. As concerns this clone: Its antigen is not known.

The sequenced sample was blood, obtained from a patient treated with checkpoint blockade. This clonotype was obtained from a human donor with melanoma. The chain employs TRBV30 and TRBJ1-5, with D unresolved. The CDR3: CAWSADRRGNQPQHF. In DNA form, the CDR3 reads TGTGCCTGGAGTGCGGACCGGAGGGGCAATCAGCCCCAGCATTTT.